These T cell receptor beta chains were read from a single sample in a study of regulatory T cells in long-lasting Graves disease. Using its own MiXCR run on the multiplex PCR reads, TCRdb lists one record per CDR3 protein. The data contain 300,000 to 350,000 distinct CDR3 sequences, about 18% of them singletons. This specimen was peripheral blood mononuclear cells (PBMCs), taken when the disease was refractory, from a patient treated with antithyroid drugs. Receptors originate from a female donor with Graves disease. Both conserved end residues are part of each CDR3. Each record gives: V gene, J gene, CDR3 protein.

TRBV7-9	TRBJ1-2	CASSISEGYTF
TRBV2	TRBJ2-5	CASVGQGKSETQYF
TRBV7-9	TRBJ2-5	CAGAGERQPETQYF
TRBV11-2	TRBJ2-5	CASKVAGGAETQYF
TRBV7-9	TRBJ2-7	CASSAGEEKYF
TRBV12-3/TRBV12-4	TRBJ1-2	CASSLVFGTDYNYGYTF
TRBV20-1	TRBJ2-2	CSAPLAGGRTGELFF
TRBV6-1	TRBJ2-2	CASSPLLAGELFF
TRBV6-5	TRBJ2-5	CASSYSDRGETQYF
TRBV12-3/TRBV12-4	TRBJ1-2	CASSAGTSGGYTF
TRBV28	TRBJ2-1	CASSLWTGIGSNEQFF
TRBV12-3/TRBV12-4	TRBJ1-6	CASSGGPAGVSPLHF
TRBV5-1	TRBJ1-1	CASRRGDGSSEAFF
TRBV28	TRBJ1-6	CASRGTGHNSPLHF
TRBV9	TRBJ1-1	CASSAGPEGTEAFF
TRBV4-1	TRBJ2-5	CASSQGSLWGGETQYF
TRBV6-1	TRBJ2-7	CASNSGTGAYEQYF
TRBV10-2	TRBJ1-1	CASRSGEVNTEAFF
TRBV24-1	TRBJ2-2	CATEGQGRTGELFF
TRBV28	TRBJ1-5	CASSWSGGRQPQHF